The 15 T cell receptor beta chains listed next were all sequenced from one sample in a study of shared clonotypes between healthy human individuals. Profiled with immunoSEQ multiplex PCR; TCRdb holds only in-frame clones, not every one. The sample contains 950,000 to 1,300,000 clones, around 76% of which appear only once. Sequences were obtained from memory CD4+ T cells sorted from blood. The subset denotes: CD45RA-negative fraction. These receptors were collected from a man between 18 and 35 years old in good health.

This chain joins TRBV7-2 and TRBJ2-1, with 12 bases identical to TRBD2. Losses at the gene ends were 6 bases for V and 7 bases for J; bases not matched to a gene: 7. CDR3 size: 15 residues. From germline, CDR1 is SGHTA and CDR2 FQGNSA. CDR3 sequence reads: CASRPLAGGANEQFF. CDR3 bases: TGTGCCAGCAGACCCCTAGCGGGAGGGGCAAATGAGCAGTTCTTC. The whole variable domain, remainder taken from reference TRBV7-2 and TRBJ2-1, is GAGVSQSPSNKVTEKGKDVELRCDPISGHTALYWYRQSLGQGLEFLIYFQGNSAPDKSGLPSDRFSAERTGGSVSTLTIQRTQQEDSAVYLCASRPLAGGANEQFFGPGTRLTVL.

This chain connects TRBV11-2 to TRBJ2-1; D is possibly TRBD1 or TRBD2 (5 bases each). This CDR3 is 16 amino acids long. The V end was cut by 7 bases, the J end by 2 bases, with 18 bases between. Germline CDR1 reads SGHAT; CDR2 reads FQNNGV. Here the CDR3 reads CASTLHWGIAYNEQFF. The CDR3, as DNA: TGTGCCAGCACCCTGCACTGGGGGATTGCCTACAATGAGCAGTTCTTC.

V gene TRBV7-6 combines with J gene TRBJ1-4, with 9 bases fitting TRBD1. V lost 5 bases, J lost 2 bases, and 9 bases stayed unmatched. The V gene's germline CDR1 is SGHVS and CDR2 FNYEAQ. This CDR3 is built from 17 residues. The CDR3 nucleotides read TGTGCCAGCAGCCAGGGACAGGGCTGGCTCACTAATGAAAAACTGTTTTTT. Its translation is CASSQGQGWLTNEKLFF.

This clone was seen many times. The CDR3 spells CASSFRRTGKGPQHF. CDR3 sequence (DNA): TGTGCCAGCAGTTTCCGGAGGACAGGGAAAGGGCCCCAGCATTTT. V is TRBV28 and J is TRBJ1-5; the match to TRBD1 covers 8 bases. CDR3 length equals 15 residues. The trim removed 3 bases at V and 9 bases at J, leaving 10 bases unmatched. The germline V gene has CDR1 MDHEN and CDR2 SYDVKM.

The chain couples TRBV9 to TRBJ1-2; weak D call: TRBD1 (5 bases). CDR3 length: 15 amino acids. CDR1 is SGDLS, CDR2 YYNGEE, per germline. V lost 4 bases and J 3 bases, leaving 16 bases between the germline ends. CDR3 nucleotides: TGTGCCAGCAGCCCAGGGATGGGGGACTACTATGGCTACACCTTC. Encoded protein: CASSPGMGDYYGYTF.

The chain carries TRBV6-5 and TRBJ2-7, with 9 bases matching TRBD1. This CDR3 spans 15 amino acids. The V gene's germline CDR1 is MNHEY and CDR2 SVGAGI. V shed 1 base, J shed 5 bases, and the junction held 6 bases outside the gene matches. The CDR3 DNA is TGTGCCAGCAGTTACTTCCGGACAGGGGCGGACGAGCAGTACTTC. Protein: CASSYFRTGADEQYF.

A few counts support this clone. DNA of the CDR3: TGTGCCAGCAGCCTTGGGACTAGGGGGGCACAAGAGACCCAGTACTTC. It translates to CASSLGTRGAQETQYF. The chain has TRBV7-3 and TRBJ2-5, with TRBD2 matching over 8 bases. Trimming took 5 bases from V and 2 from J; bases not matched to a gene: 10. The germline gives CDR1 SGHTA, CDR2 FQGTGA. The CDR3 extends over 16 amino acids.

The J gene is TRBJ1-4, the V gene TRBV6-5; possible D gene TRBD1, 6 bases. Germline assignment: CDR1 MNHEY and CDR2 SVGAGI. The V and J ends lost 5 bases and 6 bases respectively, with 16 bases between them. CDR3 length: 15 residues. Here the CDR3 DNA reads TGTGCCAGCAGTAGAGACAGGAGCCCGGATGAAAAACTGTTTTTT. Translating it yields CASSRDRSPDEKLFF.

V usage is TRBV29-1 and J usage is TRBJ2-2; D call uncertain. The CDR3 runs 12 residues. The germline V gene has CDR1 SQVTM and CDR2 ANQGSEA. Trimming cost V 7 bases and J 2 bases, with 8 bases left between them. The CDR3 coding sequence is TGCAGCGGTTCAAGAAACACCGGGGAGCTGTTTTTT. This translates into CSGSRNTGELFF.

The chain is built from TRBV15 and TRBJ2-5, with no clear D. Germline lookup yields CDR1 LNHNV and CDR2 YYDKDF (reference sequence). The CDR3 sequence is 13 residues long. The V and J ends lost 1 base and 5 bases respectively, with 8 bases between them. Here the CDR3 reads CATSRGSYETQYF. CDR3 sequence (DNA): TGTGCCACCAGCAGAGGTTCCTACGAGACCCAGTACTTC.

The CDR3 spells CAWLSNLRGMNTEAFF. CDR3 coding DNA: TGTGCCTGGTTAAGCAACCTGAGGGGCATGAACACTGAAGCTTTCTTT. This chain connects TRBV30 to TRBJ1-1; D possibly corresponds to TRBD1 (5 bases). The CDR3 length is 16 residues. The V end was cut by 5 bases, the J end by 0 bases, with 19 bases between. CDR1 is GTSNPN and CDR2 is SVGIG in the germline V gene (reference sequence).

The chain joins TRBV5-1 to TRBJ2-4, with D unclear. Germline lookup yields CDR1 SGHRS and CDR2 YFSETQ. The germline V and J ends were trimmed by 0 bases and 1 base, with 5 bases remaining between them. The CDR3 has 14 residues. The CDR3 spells CASSLEWAKNIQYF. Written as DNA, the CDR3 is TGCGCCAGCAGCTTGGAGTGGGCCAAAAACATTCAGTACTTC. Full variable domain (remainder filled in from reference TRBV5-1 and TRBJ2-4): KAGVTQTPRYLIKTRGQQVTLSCSPISGHRSVSWYQQTPGQGLQFLFEYFSETQRNKGNFPGRFSGRQFSNSRSEMNVSTLELGDSALYLCASSLEWAKNIQYFGAGTRLSVL.

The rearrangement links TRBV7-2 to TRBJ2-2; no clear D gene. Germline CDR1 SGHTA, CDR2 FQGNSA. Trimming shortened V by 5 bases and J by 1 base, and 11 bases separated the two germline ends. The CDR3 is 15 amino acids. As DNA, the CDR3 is TGTGCCAGCAGCCTCTCGCCCCGGAACACCGGGGAGCTGTTTTTT. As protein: CASSLSPRNTGELFF.

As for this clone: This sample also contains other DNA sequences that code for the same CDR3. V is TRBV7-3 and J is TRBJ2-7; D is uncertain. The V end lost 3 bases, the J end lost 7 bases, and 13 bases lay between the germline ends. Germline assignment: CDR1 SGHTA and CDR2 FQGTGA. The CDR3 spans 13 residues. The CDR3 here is CASSLDPLGEQYF. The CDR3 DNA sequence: TGTGCCAGCAGCTTGGACCCCCTCGGAGAGCAGTACTTC.

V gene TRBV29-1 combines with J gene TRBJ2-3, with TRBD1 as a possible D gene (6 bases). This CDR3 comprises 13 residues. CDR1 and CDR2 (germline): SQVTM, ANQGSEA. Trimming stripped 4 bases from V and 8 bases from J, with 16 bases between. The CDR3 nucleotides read TGCAGCGTTGCACAGGGACCGACTGGTACGCAGTATTTT. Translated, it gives CSVAQGPTGTQYF.